The 28 T cell receptor beta chains in this list originate from one sample, sequenced in a study of T cell responses to AZD1222 COVID-19 vaccine. TCRdb keeps only in-frame clones here, not all; method: immunoSEQ multiplex PCR. The repertoire consists of over 100,000 clones, with about 90% occurring once and the leading ten covering 6.5% to 9%. The sample here was peripheral blood, taken on day 0 of AZD1222 vaccination. These receptors were taken from an adult in good health.

V is TRBV3-1 (or the pseudogene TRBV3-2) and J is TRBJ1-2; TRBD1 is a possible D gene (6 bases). The length of the CDR3 is 16 residues. With 3 bases removed from V and 4 bases from J, the gap between germline ends came to 18 bases. Looked up from germline, CDR1 is LGHDT and CDR2 is YNNKEL (reference sequence). CDR3 protein: CASSHLMDSFGYGYTF. CDR3 sequence (DNA): TGTGCCAGCAGCCACCTGATGGACAGCTTCGGCTATGGCTACACCTTC.

V gene TRBV3-1 (or the pseudogene TRBV3-2) combines with J gene TRBJ1-1; a weak D match, TRBD1 (6 bases). Per the germline V gene, CDR1 is LGHDT and CDR2 is YNNKEL (reference sequence). V shed 0 bases and J shed 4 bases, with 9 bases lying between them. The CDR3 sequence is 14 residues long. The CDR3 coding sequence is TGTGCCAGCAGCCAAGATCCAGGGGCCACTGAAGCTTTCTTT. Encoded protein: CASSQDPGATEAFF.

V gene TRBV24-1 combines with J gene TRBJ1-5; D is unresolved. This CDR3 is built from 13 residues. In germline, CDR1 is KGHDR, CDR2 SFDVKD. The germline V and J ends were trimmed by 2 bases and 11 bases, with 12 bases remaining between them. The CDR3 bases are TGTGCCACCAGTGATTCCGGACTACAAGCCCAGCATTTT. Protein: CATSDSGLQAQHF.

This sequence joins TRBV4-2 and TRBJ2-5, with D perhaps TRBD1 (6 bases). Germline CDR1 is LGHNA and CDR2 is YNFKEQ. This CDR3 region has 15 residues. The ends were cut back, 1 base at V and 5 bases at J, with 14 bases in the middle. Here the CDR3 reads CASSQVPQGYETQYF. CDR3 coding DNA: TGTGCCAGCAGCCAAGTCCCACAGGGATATGAGACCCAGTACTTC.

This chain links TRBV6-6 with TRBJ2-7; 9 bases match TRBD1. Per the germline V gene, CDR1 is MNHNY and CDR2 is SVGAGI (reference sequence). The V and J ends lost 2 bases and 4 bases, in that order; junction bases with no gene match: 6. The CDR3 is made up of 15 amino acids. This chain's CDR3 is CASSYAPGQGYEQYF. CDR3 DNA sequence: TGTGCCAGCAGTTACGCCCCGGGACAGGGTTACGAGCAGTACTTC.

V usage is TRBV5-1 and J usage is TRBJ2-5; 12 positions agree with TRBD2. The CDR3 spans 16 residues. J gave up 1 base and V 3 bases, and 4 bases lay outside the gene matches. Germline lookup yields CDR1 SGHRS and CDR2 YFSETQ. The CDR3 here is CASSSGLAGPQETQYF. DNA of the CDR3: TGCGCCAGCAGCTCTGGACTAGCGGGGCCCCAAGAGACCCAGTACTTC.

V and J are TRBV9 and TRBJ2-1; 11 positions agree with TRBD1. Germline V CDR1 and CDR2: SGDLS, YYNGEE. This CDR3 is built from 15 residues. The V and J ends lost 3 bases and 6 bases, in that order; junction bases with no gene match: 5. This CDR3 reads CASSAPGTGGNEQFF. In nucleotides, the CDR3 is TGTGCCAGCAGCGCCCCAGGGACAGGGGGCAATGAGCAGTTCTTC.

Only a few counts were recorded for this clone. The V gene is TRBV5-5, the J gene TRBJ1-5; D gene unclear. Trimming shortened V by 5 bases and J by 5 bases, and 11 bases separated the two germline ends. The CDR3 consists of 13 residues. In germline, CDR1 is SGHKS, CDR2 YYEKEE (reference sequence). CDR3 coding DNA: TGTGCCAGCAGGGGAGAATCTCATCAGCCCCAGCATTTT. Translating gives CASRGESHQPQHF.

V is TRBV29-1 and J is TRBJ2-2, with 10 nucleotides matching TRBD2. Germline trimming cut 7 bases from V and 6 bases from J; bases unmatched to any gene: 8. From germline, CDR1 is SQVTM and CDR2 ANQGSEA. The CDR3 sequence is 14 residues long. For the CDR3, the DNA is TGCAGCGCGGCGCTGGGACTAGCGCCCGGGGAGCTGTTTTTT. This translates into CSAALGLAPGELFF.

The rearrangement uses TRBV27 and TRBJ2-2; D possibly corresponds to TRBD2 (6 bases). V was trimmed by 6 bases and J by 3 bases, leaving 17 bases between them. Per the germline V gene, CDR1 is MNHEY and CDR2 is SMNVEV (reference sequence). This CDR3 contains 16 residues. The DNA for the CDR3 is TGTGCCAGCAGCCGGCTTAGCGGCGTCGACACCGGGGAGCTGTTTTTT. Its translation is CASSRLSGVDTGELFF.

The chain carries TRBV14 and TRBJ2-3; D is possibly TRBD1 or TRBD2 (5 bases each). From germline, CDR1 is SGHDN and CDR2 FVKESK. The CDR3 contains 13 residues. V lost 5 bases, J lost 10 bases, and 16 bases lay in between. The CDR3 loop is CASSYRGHVPQYF. CDR3 DNA sequence: TGTGCCAGCAGCTACCGGGGCCATGTTCCGCAGTATTTT. Full variable domain (missing parts from reference TRBV14 and TRBJ2-3): EAGVTQFPSHSVIEKGQTVTLRCDPISGHDNLYWYRRVMGKEIKFLLHFVKESKQDESGMPNNRFLAERTGGTYSTLKVQPAELEDSGVYFCASSYRGHVPQYFGPGTRLTVL.

This chain links TRBV19 with TRBJ1-1; 7 bases line up with TRBD1. The CDR3 totals 17 residues. J gave up 5 bases and V 3 bases, and 15 bases lay outside the gene matches. Germline CDR1 LNHDA, CDR2 SQIVND (reference sequence). The CDR3 DNA reads TGTGCCAGTAGTATCCCGACCTGGTACAGGGGATCTACTGAAGCTTTCTTT. This translates into CASSIPTWYRGSTEAFF.

The chain employs TRBV6-5 and TRBJ1-2; tentatively, D is TRBD1 (6 bases). The V end was cut by 0 bases, the J end by 8 bases, with 13 bases between. Looked up from germline, CDR1 is MNHEY and CDR2 is SVGAGI. The length of the CDR3 is 14 residues. DNA of the CDR3: TGTGCCAGCAGTTACTCGAGGACAGTTGGCGGCTACACCTTC. It is translated as CASSYSRTVGGYTF.

The chain is built from TRBV29-1 and TRBJ1-3, with TRBD1 matching 7 bases. After removal of 4 bases from V and 0 bases from J, the junction contained 3 bases not matched to a gene. Germline CDR1 reads SQVTM; CDR2 reads ANQGSEA. The CDR3 runs 14 residues. The CDR3 sequence is CSVGDRDSGNTIYF. The CDR3 coding sequence is TGCAGCGTTGGAGACAGGGACTCTGGAAACACCATATATTTT.

V and J are TRBV10-1 and TRBJ2-1, with D perhaps given as TRBD1 or TRBD2 (5 bases each). V was cut by 4 bases and J by 2 bases, with 12 bases left in between. The CDR3 runs to 15 residues. Germline loops: CDR1 WNHNN, CDR2 SYGVQD (reference sequence). CDR3 region: CASSVGDSAYNEQFF. The DNA for the CDR3 is TGCGCCAGCAGTGTGGGAGACAGTGCCTACAATGAGCAGTTCTTC.

The genes are TRBV7-3 and TRBJ2-3; 8 bases agree with TRBD2. V dropped 3 bases and J dropped 4; count of bases not matched to a gene: 6. The CDR3 contains 15 residues. Per germline, CDR1 SGHTA and CDR2 FQGTGA. CDR3 in DNA: TGTGCCAGCAGCTTTAACCGGGGGGGCTCAGATACGCAGTATTTT. Residues: CASSFNRGGSDTQYF.

The gene calls are TRBV15 and TRBJ2-1; the match to TRBD1 covers 9 bases. Losses at the gene ends were 2 bases for V and 0 bases for J; bases not matched to a gene: 2. This CDR3 is 16 amino acids long. Per the germline V gene, CDR1 is LNHNV and CDR2 is YYDKDF (reference sequence). The CDR3 region is CATSRLTGGSYNEQFF. The DNA for the CDR3 is TGTGCCACCAGCAGACTGACAGGGGGCTCCTACAATGAGCAGTTCTTC.

The chain recombines TRBV6-1 with TRBJ1-4; D gene unclear. V shed 1 base and J shed 8 bases, with 5 bases lying between them. The CDR3 totals 12 residues. The germline CDR1 and CDR2 sequences are MNHNS and SASEGT. The CDR3 is CASSEGWEKLFF. CDR3 DNA: TGTGCCAGCAGTGAAGGTTGGGAAAAACTGTTTTTT.

The genes are TRBV11-3 and TRBJ2-1; perhaps TRBD2 as D (6 bases). The CDR3 contains 19 residues. V lost 0 bases, J lost 0 bases, and 18 bases lay in between. CDR1 SGHNT and CDR2 YENEEA come from the germline V gene. The CDR3: CASSLEGGANWGSYNEQFF. CDR3 DNA: TGTGCCAGCAGCTTAGAGGGGGGAGCAAATTGGGGCTCCTACAATGAGCAGTTCTTC.

This clone has a single count. The CDR3 is CASSAPGSQETQYF. The CDR3 bases are TGCGCCAGCAGCGCCCCCGGGAGCCAAGAGACCCAGTACTTC. This chain joins TRBV5-1 and TRBJ2-5, with a possible D match to TRBD2 (6 bases). The CDR3 totals 14 residues. From germline, CDR1 is SGHRS and CDR2 YFSETQ. V gave up 4 bases and J gave up 1 base, with 11 bases separating them.

Only a few counts were recorded for this clone. This rearrangement joins TRBV4-2 to TRBJ2-1; D is possibly TRBD2 (5 bases). V shed 3 bases and J shed 9 bases, with 15 bases lying between them. Germline CDR1 is LGHNA and CDR2 is YNFKEQ. The CDR3 extends over 14 amino acids. CDR3: CASSQSGLLGEQFF. In DNA form, the CDR3 reads TGTGCCAGCAGCCAGAGCGGTTTACTCGGTGAGCAGTTCTTC.

V gene TRBV6-6 combines with J gene TRBJ2-1, with TRBD1 as a possible D gene (7 bases). Trimming took off 7 bases at V and 4 bases at J, with 11 bases between the two ends. This CDR3 is built from 13 residues. Germline V gives CDR1 MNHNY, CDR2 SVGAGI (reference sequence). CDR3 residues: CASTAGQYNEQFF. The CDR3, as DNA: TGTGCCAGCACCGCGGGACAGTACAATGAGCAGTTCTTC.

The genes are TRBV4-1 and TRBJ2-3, with TRBD2 matching over 7 bases. This CDR3 region has 16 residues. Germline trimming cut 0 bases from V and 3 bases from J; bases unmatched to any gene: 6. CDR1 is MGHRA, CDR2 YSYEKL, per germline. CDR3 loop: CASSQDYGGKTDTQYF. DNA for the CDR3: TGCGCCAGCAGCCAAGACTACGGGGGGAAAACAGATACGCAGTATTTT.

The chain combines TRBV18 with TRBJ1-1, with D tentatively TRBD1 (5 bases). This CDR3 contains 10 residues. Trimming took 5 bases from V and 11 from J, leaving 9 bases between them. Germline V CDR1 and CDR2: KGHSH, LQKENI. CDR3: CASSSGYAFF. CDR3 coding DNA: TGTGCCAGCTCATCAGGGTATGCTTTCTTT.

This clone appeared once. The chain employs TRBV5-1 and TRBJ2-7, with D maybe TRBD1 (6 bases). Germline values: CDR1 SGHRS, CDR2 YFSETQ. CDR3 length equals 14 residues. Trimming took 0 bases from V and 5 from J, leaving 12 bases between them. The CDR3, as DNA: TGCGCCAGCAGCTTGGACGGACAGAGCCACGAGCAGTACTTC. Translation: CASSLDGQSHEQYF.

The chain recombines TRBV5-4 with TRBJ1-2, with 9 bases matching TRBD1. J gave up 7 bases and V 2 bases, and 6 bases lay outside the gene matches. The CDR3 covers 14 residues. Germline V lookup: CDR1 SGHNT, CDR2 YYREEE (reference sequence). CDR3 loop: CASSFTGGQSGYTF. The CDR3 DNA reads TGTGCCAGCAGCTTCACAGGGGGCCAGTCTGGCTACACCTTC.

V is TRBV27 and J is TRBJ2-5, with D possibly TRBD2 on 6 matching bases. This CDR3 comprises 14 residues. The germline V gene has CDR1 MNHEY and CDR2 SMNVEV (reference sequence). With 5 bases removed from V and 1 base from J, the gap between germline ends came to 11 bases. DNA of the CDR3: TGTGCCAGCAGTGACCGGGACTCCCAAGAGACCCAGTACTTC. This codes for CASSDRDSQETQYF.

The chain has TRBV10-3 and TRBJ2-1; 9 nucleotides agree with TRBD2. Germline lookup yields CDR1 ENHRY and CDR2 SYGVKD. Trimming removed 0 bases from V and 9 bases from J; junction bases left unmatched: 6. The CDR3 runs 15 residues. As DNA, the CDR3 is TGTGCCATCAGTGAGTCGTTTAGCGGGAGAGGTGAGCAGTTCTTC. Amino acids: CAISESFSGRGEQFF.